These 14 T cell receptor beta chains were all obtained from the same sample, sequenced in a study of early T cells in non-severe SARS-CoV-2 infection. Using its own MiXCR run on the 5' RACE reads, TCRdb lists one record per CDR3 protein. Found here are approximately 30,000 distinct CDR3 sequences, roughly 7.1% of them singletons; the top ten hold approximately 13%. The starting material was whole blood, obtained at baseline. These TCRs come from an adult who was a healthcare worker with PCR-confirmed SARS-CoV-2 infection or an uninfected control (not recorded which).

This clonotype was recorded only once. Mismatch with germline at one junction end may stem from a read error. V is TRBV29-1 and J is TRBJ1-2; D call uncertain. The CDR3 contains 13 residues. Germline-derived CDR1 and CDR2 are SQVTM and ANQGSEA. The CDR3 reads CSDYGSTNYGYTF. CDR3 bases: TGCAGCGATTACGGGAGTACTAATTATGGCTACACCTTC.

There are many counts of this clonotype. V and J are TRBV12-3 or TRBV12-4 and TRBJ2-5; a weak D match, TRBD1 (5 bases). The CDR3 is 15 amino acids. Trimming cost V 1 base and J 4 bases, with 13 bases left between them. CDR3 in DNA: TGTGCCAGCAGTTTAGAATTAGGGCAGGGAGAGACCCAGTACTTC. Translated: CASSLELGQGETQYF.

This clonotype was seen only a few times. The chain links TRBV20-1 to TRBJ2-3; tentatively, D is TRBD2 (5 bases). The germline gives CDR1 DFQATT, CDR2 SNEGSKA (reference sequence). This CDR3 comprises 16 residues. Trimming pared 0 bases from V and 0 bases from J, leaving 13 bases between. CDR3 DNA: TGCAGTGCTAGAGATGTAGGGCGGGCAAGCACAGATACGCAGTATTTT. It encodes CSARDVGRASTDTQYF.

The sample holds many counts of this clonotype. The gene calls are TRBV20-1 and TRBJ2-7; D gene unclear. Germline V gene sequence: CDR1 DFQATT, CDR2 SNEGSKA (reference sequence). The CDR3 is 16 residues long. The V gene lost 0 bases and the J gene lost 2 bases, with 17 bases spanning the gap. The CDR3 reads CSARDPASGSPYEQYF. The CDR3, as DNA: TGCAGTGCTAGAGATCCGGCATCGGGCAGCCCCTACGAGCAGTACTTC.

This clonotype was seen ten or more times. In DNA form, the CDR3 reads TGTGCCAGCAGCGCCCTAGGGAGCGGCACCTCTGGGGCCAACGTCCTGACTTTC. Its protein product is CASSALGSGTSGANVLTF. The rearrangement joins TRBV5-4 to TRBJ2-6, with D perhaps TRBD2 (5 bases). CDR1 and CDR2 from the germline V gene are SGHNT and YYREEE (reference sequence). V shed 4 bases and J shed 0 bases, with 17 bases lying between them. The CDR3 extends over 18 amino acids.

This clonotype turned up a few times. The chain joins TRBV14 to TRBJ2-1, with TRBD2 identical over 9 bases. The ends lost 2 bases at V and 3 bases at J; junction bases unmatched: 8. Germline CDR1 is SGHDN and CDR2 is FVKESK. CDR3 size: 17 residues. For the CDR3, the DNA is TGTGCCAGCAGCCAACAGTTGGGCGGGAGGGTCTACAATGAGCAGTTCTTC. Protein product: CASSQQLGGRVYNEQFF.

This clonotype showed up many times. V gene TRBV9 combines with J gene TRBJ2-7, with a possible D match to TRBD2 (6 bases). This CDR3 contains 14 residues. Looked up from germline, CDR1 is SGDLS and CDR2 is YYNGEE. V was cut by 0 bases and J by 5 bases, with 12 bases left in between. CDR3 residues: CASSVVGGAHEQYF. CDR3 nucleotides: TGTGCCAGCAGCGTAGTGGGAGGAGCCCACGAGCAGTACTTC.

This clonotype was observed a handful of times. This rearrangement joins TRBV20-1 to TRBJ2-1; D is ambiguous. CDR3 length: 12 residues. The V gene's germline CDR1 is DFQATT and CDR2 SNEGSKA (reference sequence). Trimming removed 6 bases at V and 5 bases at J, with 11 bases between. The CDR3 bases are TGCAGTGCCCGTAGACTGAACAATGAGCAGTTCTTC. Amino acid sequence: CSARRLNNEQFF.

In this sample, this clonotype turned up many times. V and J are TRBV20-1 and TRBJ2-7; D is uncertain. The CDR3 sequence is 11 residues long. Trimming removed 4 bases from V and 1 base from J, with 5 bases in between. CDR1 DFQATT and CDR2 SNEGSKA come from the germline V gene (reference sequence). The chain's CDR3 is CSAIQSYEQYF. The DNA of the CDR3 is TGCAGTGCTATTCAGTCCTACGAGCAGTACTTC.

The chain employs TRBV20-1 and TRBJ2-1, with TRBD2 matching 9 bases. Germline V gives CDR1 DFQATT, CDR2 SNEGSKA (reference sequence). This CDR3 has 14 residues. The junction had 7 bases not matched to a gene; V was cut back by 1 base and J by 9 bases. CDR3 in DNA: TGCAGTGCTAGAGCTACTAGCGGGTGGAGTGAGCAGTTCTTC. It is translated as CSARATSGWSEQFF.

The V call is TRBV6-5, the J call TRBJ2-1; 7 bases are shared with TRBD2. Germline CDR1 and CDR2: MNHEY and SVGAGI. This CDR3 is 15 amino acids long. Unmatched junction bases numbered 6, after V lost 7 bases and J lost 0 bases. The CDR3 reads CASKGGGSSYNEQFF. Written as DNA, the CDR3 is TGTGCCAGCAAAGGAGGCGGGAGCTCCTACAATGAGCAGTTCTTC.

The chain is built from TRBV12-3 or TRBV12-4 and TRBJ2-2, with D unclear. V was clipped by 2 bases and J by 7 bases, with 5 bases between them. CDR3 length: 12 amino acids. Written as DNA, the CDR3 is TGTGCCAGCAGTTTAAGTATCGGGGAGCTGTTTTTT. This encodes CASSLSIGELFF.

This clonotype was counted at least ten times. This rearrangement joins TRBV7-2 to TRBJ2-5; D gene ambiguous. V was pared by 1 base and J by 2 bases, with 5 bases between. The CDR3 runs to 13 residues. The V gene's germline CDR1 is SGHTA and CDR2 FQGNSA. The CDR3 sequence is CASSLVQQETQYF. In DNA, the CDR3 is TGTGCCAGCAGCTTAGTCCAACAAGAGACCCAGTACTTC.

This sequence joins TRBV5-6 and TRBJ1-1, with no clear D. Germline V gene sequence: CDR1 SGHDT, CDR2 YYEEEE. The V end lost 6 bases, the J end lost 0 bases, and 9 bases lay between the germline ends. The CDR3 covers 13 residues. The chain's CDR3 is CASNEGMNTEAFF. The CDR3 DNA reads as TGTGCCAGCAATGAGGGTATGAACACTGAAGCTTTCTTT.